The 14 T cell receptor beta chains given below trace back to one sample, sequenced in a study of T cell repertoires in cytomegalovirus infection. TCRdb re-called the reads with MiXCR, one entry per CDR3 protein. The sample holds about 530,000 distinct CDR3 sequences; around a quarter are singletons and the top ten take 13%. Sequencing input: PBMCs. These receptors were collected from a human donor in good health (CMV status not recorded). Some clones in this sample may be carry-over from other donors' samples.

The V gene is TRBV28, the J gene TRBJ1-1; 7 nucleotides agree with TRBD1. Per the germline V gene, CDR1 is MDHEN and CDR2 is SYDVKM. Trimming removed 7 bases from V and 5 bases from J; junction bases left unmatched: 16. The CDR3 is 16 residues long. The CDR3 sequence: CASNPAKGAAGTEAFF. CDR3 DNA: TGTGCCAGCAACCCGGCAAAGGGGGCGGCAGGAACTGAAGCTTTCTTT.

Concerning this clonotype: This may be a read error: a much more frequent sequence differs by one nucleotide. The chain combines TRBV7-8 with TRBJ1-2; 8 bases align to TRBD1. The CDR3 is 16 amino acids. Germline V gene sequence: CDR1 SGHVS, CDR2 FQNEAQ. The CDR3 DNA is TGTGCCAGCAGCTTCCTAGGACAGGGAGAGGGCTATGGCTACAACTTC. Its protein is CASSFLGQGEGYGYNF.

Points on this clonotype: This may come from a read error, since a much larger clone is one base off. The chain combines TRBV7-9 with TRBJ2-5; weak D call: TRBD2 (5 bases). CDR3 size: 15 residues. The V gene's germline CDR1 is SEHNR and CDR2 FQNEAQ (reference sequence). The V end was cut by 1 base, the J end by 5 bases, with 14 bases between. The CDR3 region has the DNA TGTGCCAGCAGCTTAGTCGACTTAGCGAGTGAGACCCAGTACTTC. Translating gives CASSLVDLASETQYF.

This clonotype was found a few times. The chain recombines TRBV3-1 with TRBJ1-6; D not resolved. In germline, CDR1 is LGHDT, CDR2 YNNKEL (reference sequence). The V end was cut by 2 bases, the J end by 7 bases, with 9 bases between. The CDR3 contains 14 residues. The CDR3 spells CASSQMAENSPLHF. DNA of the CDR3: TGTGCCAGCAGCCAAATGGCGGAGAATTCACCCCTCCACTTT.

As regards this clonotype: A much larger clone lies one base from this, so it may be a read error. J is TRBJ2-3 and V is TRBV11-3, with 9 nucleotides matching TRBD1. Germline values: CDR1 SGHNT, CDR2 YENEEA. The CDR3 has 15 amino acids. The J segment lost 1 base and the V segment lost 5 bases, leaving 4 bases of the junction unmatched. CDR3 amino acids: CASSTRDRGTDTQYF. The CDR3 DNA follows: TGTGCCAGCAGCACCCGGGACAGGGGCACAGATACGCAGTATTTT. Together with reference TRBV11-3 and TRBJ2-3, the CDR3 gives the full variable domain: EAGVVQSPRYKIIEKKQPVAFWCNPISGHNTLYWYLQNLGQGPELLIRYENEEAVDDSQLPKDRFSAERLKGVDSTLKIQPAELGDSAVYLCASSTRDRGTDTQYFGPGTRLTVL.

This clonotype was seen ten or more times. The chain joins TRBV27 to TRBJ2-1, with a tentative D call TRBD2 (5 bases). V shed 5 bases and J shed 7 bases, with 9 bases lying between them. Per germline, CDR1 MNHEY and CDR2 SMNVEV (reference sequence). The CDR3 length is 12 residues. The CDR3 here is CASSRTGNEQFF. The DNA of the CDR3 is TGTGCCAGCAGTCGGACTGGAAATGAGCAGTTCTTC.

This clonotype was seen ten or more times. V and J are TRBV7-2 and TRBJ2-3; maybe TRBD1 (6 bases). The CDR3 is 15 amino acids. Trimming pared 5 bases from V and 2 bases from J, leaving 14 bases between. CDR1 and CDR2 from the germline V gene are SGHTA and FQGNSA. Written as DNA, the CDR3 is TGTGCCAGCAGCCCTCAGGGGTGGTACACAGATACGCAGTATTTT. This encodes CASSPQGWYTDTQYF.

V and J are TRBV7-8 and TRBJ2-2; the D gene is possibly TRBD1 (6 bases). The germline V and J ends were trimmed by 4 bases and 5 bases, with 17 bases remaining between them. There are 16 residues in the CDR3. CDR1 is SGHVS, CDR2 FQNEAQ, per germline. The CDR3 nucleotides are TGTGCCAGCAGCTCAGGGGTGGGAGTAGCAACCGGGGAGCTGTTTTTT. It translates to CASSSGVGVATGELFF.

This clonotype occurred a few times. This chain uses TRBV7-9 with TRBJ2-1, with a possible D match to TRBD2 (6 bases). The germline gives CDR1 SEHNR, CDR2 FQNEAQ (reference sequence). The CDR3 covers 17 residues. Deletions cut 1 base from V and 4 bases from J, with 17 bases between. The CDR3 DNA reads TGTGCCAGCAGCTTAGGGTCGGGTAGCGGAGGATACAATGAGCAGTTCTTC. Its protein is CASSLGSGSGGYNEQFF.

This clonotype was observed at least ten times. The gene calls are TRBV7-2 and TRBJ1-6; 9 positions match TRBD1. This CDR3 is 16 amino acids long. Trimming at V came to 8 bases and at J to 13 bases, leaving 18 bases not matched to a gene. CDR1 and CDR2 from the germline V gene are SGHTA and FQGNSA. The CDR3 here is CASRFQWGTGLFPLHF. The DNA for the CDR3 is TGTGCCAGCCGATTCCAATGGGGGACAGGGCTTTTTCCCCTCCACTTT.

This clonotype appeared a few times. This chain uses TRBV27 with TRBJ1-2, with D maybe TRBD1 (5 bases). CDR1 and CDR2 from the germline V gene are MNHEY and SMNVEV (reference sequence). CDR3 length equals 14 residues. V was pared by 6 bases and J by 6 bases, with 17 bases between. The DNA of the CDR3 is TGTGCCAGCAGGCACTTGGGACGGGAGAATGGCTACACCTTC. Protein: CASRHLGRENGYTF.

This clonotype showed up just a few times. V and J are TRBV7-9 and TRBJ1-1; D uncertain. Per the germline V gene, CDR1 is SEHNR and CDR2 is FQNEAQ (reference sequence). The germline V and J ends were trimmed by 1 base and 4 bases, with 13 bases remaining between them. CDR3 length: 15 residues. This CDR3 is CASSLGTRRGTEAFF. CDR3 DNA sequence: TGTGCCAGCAGCTTAGGAACAAGGCGAGGCACTGAAGCTTTCTTT. The full variable domain, completed using reference TRBV7-9 and TRBJ1-1, is DTGVSQNPRHKITKRGQNVTFRCDPISEHNRLYWYRQTLGQGPEFLTYFQNEAQLEKSRLLSDRFSAERPKGSFSTLEIQRTEQGDSAMYLCASSLGTRRGTEAFFGQGTRLTVV.

The V and J genes are TRBV20-1 and TRBJ2-2; D possibly uses TRBD1 or TRBD2 (6 bases each). V was clipped by 3 bases and J by 6 bases, with 11 bases between them. The CDR3 covers 13 residues. Germline CDR1 is DFQATT and CDR2 is SNEGSKA (reference sequence). Here the CDR3 reads CSASGGQAGELFF. The CDR3 DNA is TGCAGTGCTAGTGGGGGGCAAGCCGGGGAGCTGTTTTTT.

The chain has TRBV30 and TRBJ2-7; perhaps TRBD2 as D (6 bases). In germline, CDR1 is GTSNPN, CDR2 SVGIG (reference sequence). This CDR3 comprises 14 residues. V was trimmed by 0 bases and J by 2 bases, leaving 11 bases between them. This chain's CDR3 is CAWSVQRGTYEQYV. The CDR3 DNA reads as TGTGCCTGGAGTGTACAACGGGGGACCTACGAGCAGTACGTC.